This T cell receptor (beta chain) was sequenced for a study of cytomegalovirus exposure and HLA in healthy donors. From germline, CDR1 is SGDLS and CDR2 YYNGEE. The J segment lost 5 bases and the V segment lost 2 bases, leaving 8 bases of the junction unmatched. The CDR3 is 15 residues long. With respect to this clone: Its matching antigen is unknown.

Findings of the study overall: The authors excluded some V segments, including TRBV6-2 and TRBV6-3, as indistinguishable. A previous analysis found most TCR beta V segments productive roughly 90% or roughly 30% of the time.

This PCR relied on a set of 60 Vbeta primers and 13 Jbeta primers. Generated by immunoSEQ multiplex PCR, the TCRdb table keeps only in-frame clones and is missing some. The sample holds some 130,000 clones; approximately 78% are singletons and the top ten take approximately 2.9%. The TCR was taken from a human donor in good health. The source material was PBMCs. V gene TRBV9 combines with J gene TRBJ2-7; 9 nucleotides agree with TRBD2. The CDR3 here is CASSVGAGGPHEQYF. The DNA for the CDR3 is TGTGCCAGCAGCGTGGGGGCGGGAGGGCCCCACGAGCAGTACTTC.